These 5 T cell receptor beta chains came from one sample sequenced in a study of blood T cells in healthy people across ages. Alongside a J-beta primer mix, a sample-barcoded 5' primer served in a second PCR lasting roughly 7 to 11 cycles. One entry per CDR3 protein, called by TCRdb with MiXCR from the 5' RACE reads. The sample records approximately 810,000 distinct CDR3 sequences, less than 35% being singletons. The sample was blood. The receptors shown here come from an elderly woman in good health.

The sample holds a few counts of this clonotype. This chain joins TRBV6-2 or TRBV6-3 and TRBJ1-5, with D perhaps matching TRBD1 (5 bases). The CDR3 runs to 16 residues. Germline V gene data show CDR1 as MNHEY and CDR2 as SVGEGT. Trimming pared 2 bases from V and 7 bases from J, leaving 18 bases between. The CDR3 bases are TGTGCCAGCAGTTACAAATCTGGCGGGGGTCAACAGCCCCAGCATTTT. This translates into CASSYKSGGGQQPQHF.

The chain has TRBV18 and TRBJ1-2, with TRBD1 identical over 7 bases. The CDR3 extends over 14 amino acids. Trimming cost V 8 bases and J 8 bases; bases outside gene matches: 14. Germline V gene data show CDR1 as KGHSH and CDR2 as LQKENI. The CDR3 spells CASTVLTGTEGYTF. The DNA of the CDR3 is TGTGCCAGCACTGTATTGACAGGGACGGAGGGCTACACCTTC. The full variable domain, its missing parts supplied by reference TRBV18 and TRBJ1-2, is NAGVMQNPRHLVRRRGQEARLRCSPMKGHSHVYWYRQLPEEGLKFMVYLQKENIIDESGMPKERFSAEFPKEGPSILRIQQVVRGDSAAYFCASTVLTGTEGYTFGSGTRLTVV.

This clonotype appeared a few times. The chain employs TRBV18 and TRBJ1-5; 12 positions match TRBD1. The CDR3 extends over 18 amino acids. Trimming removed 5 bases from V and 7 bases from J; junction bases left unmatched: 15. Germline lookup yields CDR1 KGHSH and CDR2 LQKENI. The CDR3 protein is CASSIFSGQGADRQPQHF. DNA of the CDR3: TGTGCCAGCTCAATCTTCTCGGGACAGGGGGCAGATAGGCAGCCCCAGCATTTT.

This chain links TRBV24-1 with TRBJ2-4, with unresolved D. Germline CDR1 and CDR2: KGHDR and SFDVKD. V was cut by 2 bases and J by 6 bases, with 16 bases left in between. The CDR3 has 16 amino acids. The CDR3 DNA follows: TGTGCCACCAGTGATTCTGACGCCCTTGGCAGAAACATTCAGTACTTC. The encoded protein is CATSDSDALGRNIQYF.

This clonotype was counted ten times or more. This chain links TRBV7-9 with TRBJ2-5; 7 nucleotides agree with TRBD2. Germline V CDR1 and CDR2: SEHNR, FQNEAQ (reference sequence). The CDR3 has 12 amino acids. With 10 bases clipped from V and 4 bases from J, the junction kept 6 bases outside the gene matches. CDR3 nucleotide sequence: TGTGCCACCGTTAGGGAGGGAGAGACCCAGTACTTC. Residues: CATVREGETQYF.